A single sample gave rise to the 10 T cell receptor beta chains below, sequenced in a study of metastatic and nonmetastatic thyroid tumors. Before thyroid surgery, none of the patients had received any treatment. MiXCR re-clonotyped the PCR reads for TCRdb. The top ten clones hold about 10% of a sample with under 20,000 clones, roughly 23% of them seen once. Sequenced sample: blood. The receptor source for this set is a male donor with papillary thyroid cancer or a benign thyroid nodule (not recorded which). Some clones in this sample may be carry-over from other donors' samples.

This clone has at least ten counts. The V and J genes are TRBV4-1 and TRBJ1-3; D ambiguous. Germline V gives CDR1 MGHRA, CDR2 YSYEKL. The CDR3 is made up of 16 amino acids. V shed 0 bases and J shed 4 bases, with 13 bases lying between them. The CDR3, as DNA: TGCGCCAGCAGCCAAGAGGCCCAGGCGGACGGAAACACCATATATTTT. This gives the protein CASSQEAQADGNTIYF.

By share of the sample, this clone is medium-sized. The chain uses TRBV18 and TRBJ1-5; D not resolved. V gave up 3 bases and J gave up 9 bases, with 9 bases separating them. The germline V gene encodes CDR1 KGHSH and CDR2 LQKENI. This CDR3 spans 12 amino acids. The DNA of the CDR3 is TGTGCCAGCTCACCTGAGCCCGGGCCCCAGCATTTT. Encoded protein: CASSPEPGPQHF. The variable domain in full, with the rest retrieved from reference TRBV18 and TRBJ1-5, is NAGVMQNPRHLVRRRGQEARLRCSPMKGHSHVYWYRQLPEEGLKFMVYLQKENIIDESGMPKERFSAEFPKEGPSILRIQQVVRGDSAAYFCASSPEPGPQHFGDGTRLSIL.

This clone was picked up a small number of times. For the CDR3, the DNA is TGTGCCAGTAGACTCGGGGCGCCAGTCGGACCCCAGCATTTT. Amino acids: CASRLGAPVGPQHF. The genes are TRBV19 and TRBJ1-5; D may be TRBD1 (5 bases). V was pared by 6 bases and J by 10 bases, with 19 bases between. This CDR3 has 14 residues. Germline V lookup: CDR1 LNHDA, CDR2 SQIVND (reference sequence).

Many counts were recorded for this clone. V is TRBV7-3 and J is TRBJ2-5; a weak D match, TRBD1 (5 bases). Germline CDR1 is SGHTA and CDR2 is FQGTGA. The V end was cut by 3 bases, the J end by 4 bases, with 6 bases between. The CDR3 length is 12 residues. The CDR3 here is CASSFGAETQYF. CDR3 DNA sequence: TGTGCCAGCAGCTTTGGGGCAGAGACCCAGTACTTC.

This clone was detected many times. This chain joins TRBV10-1 and TRBJ2-5; 9 bases are a match to TRBD1. J gave up 5 bases and V 6 bases, and 10 bases lay outside the gene matches. The CDR3 is 15 amino acids. Germline assignment: CDR1 WNHNN and CDR2 SYGVQD (reference sequence). The CDR3, as DNA: TGCGCCAGCAGCGCCTCCGGGACAGGGCTTGAGACCCAGTACTTC. Encoded protein: CASSASGTGLETQYF.

The chain carries TRBV5-4 and TRBJ2-2; D tentatively reads TRBD1 or TRBD2 (6 bases each). The CDR3 length is 16 residues. V dropped 4 bases and J dropped 7 bases, with 20 bases sitting between them. CDR1 SGHNT and CDR2 YYREEE come from the germline V gene (reference sequence). This CDR3 is CASSPGPGALSGELFF. In nucleotides, the CDR3 is TGTGCCAGCAGCCCGGGGCCGGGGGCGTTAAGCGGGGAGCTGTTTTTT.

There are many counts of this clone. This sequence joins TRBV28 and TRBJ2-3, with a weak D call TRBD1 (6 bases). Trimming took off 3 bases at V and 10 bases at J, with 17 bases between the two ends. The CDR3 consists of 14 residues. Per the germline V gene, CDR1 is MDHEN and CDR2 is SYDVKM. Here the CDR3 DNA reads TGTGCCAGCAGTTTGTCCCGAACACAGGGTGCGCAGTATTTT. It is translated as CASSLSRTQGAQYF.

The chain carries TRBV5-1 and TRBJ2-7; the D call may be TRBD1 or TRBD2 (6 bases each). Germline V gene sequence: CDR1 SGHRS, CDR2 YFSETQ. The CDR3 covers 14 residues. V lost 2 bases and J 6 bases, leaving 15 bases between the germline ends. The CDR3 DNA sequence: TGCGCCAGCAGCTTAGGTCTTGAGGGGGGCGAGCAGTACTTC. The encoded protein is CASSLGLEGGEQYF.

The V and J genes are TRBV3-1 and TRBJ2-7; 9 nucleotides agree with TRBD1. The CDR3 is 13 amino acids. Germline loops: CDR1 LGHDT, CDR2 YNNKEL (reference sequence). V lost 4 bases, J lost 6 bases, and 4 bases stayed unmatched. In DNA form, the CDR3 reads TGTGCCAGCAGCCGACAGGGGGGTGGCGAGCAGTACTTC. This encodes CASSRQGGGEQYF.

This clone was seen at least ten times. The chain is built from TRBV18 and TRBJ1-1, with D possibly TRBD1 on 5 matching bases. Germline V CDR1 and CDR2: KGHSH, LQKENI. Trimming cost V 3 bases and J 1 base, with 9 bases left between them. The CDR3 extends over 14 amino acids. The CDR3 loop reads CASSPGPTNTEAFF. The CDR3 DNA reads TGTGCCAGCTCACCGGGGCCTACGAACACTGAAGCTTTCTTT.